At least ten counts were recorded for the clone carrying this T cell receptor beta chain. Its target is not known. This sample is part of a study of T cells after yellow fever vaccination. Whole-study results and caveats: In post-booster samples, most primary-vaccination clones reappeared (roughly 96% CD4, 70% to 90% CD8). Though weaker, the secondary response peaked faster, on day 5 versus 15.

V was clipped by 4 bases and J by 0 bases, with 10 bases between them. This CDR3 spans 15 amino acids. The germline CDR1 and CDR2 sequences are SGHTA and FQGTGA. TCRdb fed the 5' RACE reads into MiXCR, producing one record per CDR3 protein. The sample has some 300,000 distinct CDR3 sequences, 8.7% seen once. This sequence joins TRBV7-3 and TRBJ2-1; D unclear. This clonotype originated in a man aged 18 to 30 who received the YFV17D yellow fever vaccine. The sample in question was CD4+ T cells sorted from PBMCs, obtained 5 days after the yellow fever booster vaccination. This CDR3 is CASSSSLGSYNEQFF. The CDR3 nucleotides read TGTGCCAGCAGCTCATCGTTAGGCTCCTACAATGAGCAGTTCTTC. Using reference TRBV7-3 and TRBJ2-1 for the parts outside the CDR3, the full variable domain is GAGVSQTPSNKVTEKGKYVELRCDPISGHTALYWYRQSLGQGPEFLIYFQGTGAADDSGLPNDRFFAVRPEGSVSTLKIQRTERGDSAVYLCASSSSLGSYNEQFFGPGTRLTVL.